This TCR beta chain was identified during a study of blood T cell repertoires in COVID-19. The method was immunoSEQ multiplex PCR; TCRdb's version includes in-frame clones alone and lacks a portion of them. The sample carries roughly 380,000 clones, about nine tenths recorded once. The CDR3 is 15 residues long. Unmatched junction bases numbered 4, after V lost 3 bases and J lost 2 bases. Germline V CDR1 and CDR2: MRHNA, SNTAGT. The V and J genes are TRBV6-4 and TRBJ1-1, with 9 bases aligning to TRBD1. Sequenced material: peripheral blood. This receptor was taken from a woman aged 40 to 50 with COVID-19, enrolled during active disease. The CDR3 loop is CASSERQGGNTEAFF. CDR3 in DNA: TGTGCCAGCAGTGAGAGACAGGGGGGTAACACTGAAGCTTTCTTT.